This TCR beta chain was obtained from a study of blood T cells in healthy people across ages. Findings of the study overall: Among T cells, TCR beta diversity per million cells dropped roughly linearly as age rose.

A note on this clonotype: Its target is not known.

Through a sample-barcoded 5' primer and a J-beta primer mix, a second PCR was run for about 6 to 12 cycles. Per-sample output comprised a minimum of 2.5 million paired-end reads containing CDR3. One entry per CDR3 protein, called by TCRdb with MiXCR from the 5' RACE reads. The sample includes about a million distinct CDR3 sequences, just over 50% seen only once; the top ten take 20% to 25%. Isolation of PBMCs gave at least 6 million cells per sample. Trimming stripped 5 bases from V and 4 bases from J, with 5 bases between. Germline CDR1 is DFQATT and CDR2 is SNEGSKA (reference sequence). This CDR3 is built from 10 residues.

The TCR originated in a woman aged 60 to 75 in good health. This chain connects TRBV20-1 to TRBJ1-1, with D hard to call. The sample taken for sequencing was blood. The CDR3 region is CSAEGTEAFF. DNA of the CDR3: TGCAGTGCTGAGGGCACTGAAGCTTTCTTT.